The 16 T cell receptor beta chains below come from one sample, sequenced in a study of blood T cell repertoires in COVID-19. Only in-frame clones appear in the TCRdb table, and some are missing; sequencing was by immunoSEQ multiplex PCR. Among approximately 89,000 clones listed, 85% were seen once. Sequencing was performed on peripheral blood. The receptor source for this set is a woman between 65 and 79 years old with acute or convalescent COVID-19.

CDR3 residues: CASSSKQPGQGSYGYTF. CDR3 DNA sequence: TGTGCCAGTAGCTCAAAACAACCGGGACAGGGATCCTATGGCTACACCTTC. This sequence joins TRBV19 and TRBJ1-2; 9 bases fit TRBD1. The CDR3 is made up of 17 amino acids. V shed 6 bases, J shed 4 bases, and the junction held 15 bases outside the gene matches. Germline V gene data show CDR1 as LNHDA and CDR2 as SQIVND (reference sequence).

V and J are TRBV7-2 and TRBJ2-1; a possible D gene is TRBD2 (5 bases). Germline V gives CDR1 SGHTA, CDR2 FQGNSA. CDR3 length equals 15 residues. V was cut by 3 bases and J by 0 bases, with 9 bases left in between. CDR3 nucleotide sequence: TGTGCCAGCAGCTTCGAGCGGCGCTCCTACAATGAGCAGTTCTTC. This encodes CASSFERRSYNEQFF.

V is TRBV18 and J is TRBJ2-5; tentatively, D is TRBD2 (5 bases). This CDR3 comprises 17 residues. With 1 base removed from V and 7 bases from J, the gap between germline ends came to 22 bases. Per germline, CDR1 KGHSH and CDR2 LQKENI. The CDR3 sequence: CASSPRERDGQRGTQYF. CDR3 DNA: TGTGCCAGCTCACCACGGGAGAGGGATGGCCAAAGAGGGACCCAGTACTTC.

V and J are TRBV28 and TRBJ2-1; tentatively, D is TRBD2 (5 bases). With 8 bases removed from V and 4 bases from J, the gap between germline ends came to 18 bases. The V gene's germline CDR1 is MDHEN and CDR2 SYDVKM. The CDR3 covers 15 residues. This CDR3 is CASGVGGGLYNEQFF. The DNA for the CDR3 is TGTGCCAGCGGCGTAGGAGGCGGGCTTTACAATGAGCAGTTCTTC.

The CDR3 reads CASSLGQGENQPQHF. The CDR3 coding sequence is TGTGCCAGCAGCTTAGGACAGGGGGAGAATCAGCCCCAGCATTTT. The chain links TRBV7-2 to TRBJ1-5; 9 nucleotides line up with TRBD1. CDR3 length equals 15 residues. V trimming: 1 base; J trimming: 4 bases; junction bases outside the gene matches: 2. In germline, CDR1 is SGHTA, CDR2 FQGNSA.

This chain connects TRBV19 to TRBJ2-3; D is possibly TRBD1 (5 bases). Germline CDR1 LNHDA, CDR2 SQIVND (reference sequence). CDR3 size: 14 residues. V gave up 6 bases and J gave up 3 bases, with 13 bases separating them. The CDR3: CASRRQYMTDTQYF. In DNA, the CDR3 is TGTGCCAGTAGGCGACAGTATATGACAGATACGCAGTATTTT. The whole variable domain, remainder taken from reference TRBV19 and TRBJ2-3, is DGGITQSPKYLFRKEGQNVTLSCEQNLNHDAMYWYRQDPGQGLRLIYYSQIVNDFQKGDIAEGYSVSREKKESFPLTVTSAQKNPTAFYLCASRRQYMTDTQYFGPGTRLTVL.

The chain recombines TRBV6-5 with TRBJ2-7; D is perhaps TRBD1 (6 bases). V dropped 11 bases and J dropped 6 bases, with 17 bases sitting between them. The CDR3 is made up of 12 amino acids. Germline-derived CDR1 and CDR2 are MNHEY and SVGAGI. The CDR3 loop is CACMLQGSEQYV. For the CDR3, the DNA is TGTGCCTGCATGTTACAGGGAAGCGAGCAGTACGTC.

The table lists this clone with a few counts. The V call is TRBV11-3, the J call TRBJ1-6, with D perhaps matching TRBD1 (6 bases). Germline assignment: CDR1 SGHNT and CDR2 YENEEA. The CDR3 extends over 14 amino acids. Trimming removed 7 bases from V and 4 bases from J, with 11 bases in between. The CDR3 is CASNTGQYNSPLHF. CDR3 nucleotides: TGTGCCAGCAACACCGGACAGTATAATTCACCCCTCCACTTT.

A few counts support this clone. V is TRBV15 and J is TRBJ1-5, with 8 bases lining up with TRBD1. This CDR3 has 17 amino acids. Germline assignment: CDR1 LNHNV and CDR2 YYDKDF (reference sequence). After removal of 2 bases from V and 0 bases from J, the junction contained 6 bases not matched to a gene. The CDR3: CATSRYSDRGSNQPQHF. The CDR3 DNA reads as TGTGCCACCAGCAGATACTCCGACAGGGGTAGCAATCAGCCCCAGCATTTT.

V gene TRBV6-5 combines with J gene TRBJ2-5, with 7 positions matching TRBD2. The length of the CDR3 is 15 residues. The germline V gene has CDR1 MNHEY and CDR2 SVGAGI. Trimming removed 0 bases from V and 3 bases from J; junction bases left unmatched: 4. CDR3 sequence (DNA): TGTGCCAGCAGTTACTCTGTTCTAGCGGAAGAGACCCAGTACTTC. Its translation is CASSYSVLAEETQYF.

This chain links TRBV20-1 with TRBJ2-7; tentative D call: TRBD1 (5 bases). Germline loops: CDR1 DFQATT, CDR2 SNEGSKA (reference sequence). Trimming took off 1 base at V and 5 bases at J, with 6 bases between the two ends. This CDR3 is 11 amino acids long. CDR3: CSARVGDEQYV. Here the CDR3 DNA reads TGCAGTGCTAGAGTAGGGGACGAGCAGTACGTC.

This clone was detected only a few times. The J gene is TRBJ1-1, the V gene TRBV9; D may be TRBD1 (6 bases). Per the germline V gene, CDR1 is SGDLS and CDR2 is YYNGEE. The V and J ends lost 3 bases and 1 base respectively, with 13 bases between them. The CDR3 is 15 amino acids. This CDR3 reads CASSAGTSSNTEAFF. The CDR3 nucleotides read TGTGCCAGCAGCGCCGGGACATCATCGAACACTGAAGCTTTCTTT.

This sequence joins TRBV5-1 and TRBJ2-2, with a tentative D call TRBD1 (5 bases). The CDR3 has 15 amino acids. Germline V lookup: CDR1 SGHRS, CDR2 YFSETQ. Between the trimmed V and J ends, which lost 0 bases and 6 bases, there was a span of 12 bases. CDR3 in DNA: TGCGCCAGCAGCTTGGAGCAGGGTCCGGCCGGGGAGCTGTTTTTT. Its translation: CASSLEQGPAGELFF.

V usage is TRBV6-2 or TRBV6-3 and J usage is TRBJ1-2; 9 bases line up with TRBD1. This CDR3 contains 18 residues. CDR1 is MNHEY, CDR2 SVGEGT, per germline. Losses at the gene ends were 2 bases for V and 2 bases for J; bases not matched to a gene: 12. The CDR3 DNA is TGTGCCAGCAGTTACGACAGGCCGGACAGGGGAAGGAACTATGGCTACACCTTC. Translating gives CASSYDRPDRGRNYGYTF.

The rearrangement uses TRBV18 and TRBJ2-7; 9 nucleotides line up with TRBD1. V lost 2 bases to trimming and J lost 5 bases; unmatched junction nucleotides: 7. This CDR3 region has 15 residues. Germline V gene lookup returns CDR1 KGHSH and CDR2 LQKENI. Written as DNA, the CDR3 is TGTGCCAGCTCACCAGGGGGACAGGGAATTGACGAGCAGTACGTC. Translating it yields CASSPGGQGIDEQYV.

The chain links TRBV20-1 to TRBJ2-1, with TRBD2 identical over 13 bases. V dropped 3 bases and J dropped 5; count of bases not matched to a gene: 13. The CDR3 loop spans 18 amino acids. Germline V gives CDR1 DFQATT, CDR2 SNEGSKA (reference sequence). CDR3 region: CSASSGLAGAGYHNEQFF. CDR3 DNA: TGCAGTGCTAGTAGCGGACTAGCGGGGGCCGGGTACCACAATGAGCAGTTCTTC.